These T cell receptor beta chains were read from a single sample in a study of breast tumors, draining lymph nodes, adjacent tissues. MiXCR, run by TCRdb on the multiplex PCR reads, gives a single entry per CDR3 protein. Of about 130,000 distinct CDR3 sequences in the sample, about 20% were seen once. The sequenced material came from axillary lymph node tissue. The receptors shown here come from a female donor with breast cancer. Some clones in this sample may be carry-over from other donors' samples. The conserved cysteine and the conserved F or W are not part of the CDR3 here. A D gene is named only where the DNA matches it firmly. Only part of the rows carry a size: once, few, many, or a class if the clone is expanded.

v_call,cdr3_length,clone_size,j_call,d_call,cdr3_aa
TRBV20-1,11,many,TRBJ2-3,.,SASNSITDTQY
TRBV9,12,many,TRBJ1-3,.,ASSVRDARNTIY
TRBV5-1,14,.,TRBJ2-1,TRBD2,ASSSGLAGVNNEQF
TRBV7-3,13,many,TRBJ2-3,.,ASSQGPSGTDTQY
TRBV28,15,few,TRBJ2-7,.,ASSFGPNQVEAYEQY
TRBV20-1,13,many,TRBJ2-3,TRBD2,SATVAGDNTDTQY
TRBV5-1,12,many,TRBJ1-2,.,ASSLEGAHYGYT
TRBV7-9,13,many,TRBJ2-3,TRBD2,ASSPGLAGGYTQY
TRBV27,9,many,TRBJ2-7,.,ASSQSYEQY
TRBV2,11,many,TRBJ2-5,TRBD1,ASRLGQGETQY
TRBV20-1,12,many,TRBJ2-2,.,SATSGVNTGELF
TRBV29-1,12,many,TRBJ2-7,.,SVGYSLDSYEQY
TRBV12-5,11,many,TRBJ1-5,TRBD1,ASGFDRDQPQH
TRBV5-1,11,many,TRBJ1-2,.,ASSFGDSYGYT
TRBV27,11,.,TRBJ1-2,.,ASSSGFGCGYT
TRBV10-1,17,many,TRBJ2-3,TRBD1,ASSESVRGRLDGTDTQY
TRBV7-9,12,.,TRBJ1-1,TRBD1,AGSAGQGNTEAF
TRBV5-1,18,many,TRBJ2-2,TRBD2,ASSPTRKLAGDAPTGELF
TRBV3-1,13,many,TRBJ2-1,.,ASSSTGSWKDEQF
TRBV10-1,12,few,TRBJ2-4,.,ATSQDLAKNIQY
TRBV27,13,many,TRBJ2-1,TRBD1,ASSKTGVPYDEQF
TRBV9,12,many,TRBJ2-7,TRBD2,ASSVGGGGDEQY
TRBV6-5,14,many,TRBJ2-7,TRBD2,ASSMPGTSGSYEQY
TRBV18,17,.,TRBJ2-6,.,ASSHDWIPRSPGANVLT
TRBV5-1,12,many,TRBJ2-7,.,ASSPGVGGAEQY
TRBV9,13,many,TRBJ1-5,.,ASSVEGRLYQPQH
TRBV2,13,many,TRBJ2-2,TRBD2,ATKGLAGATGELF
TRBV7-3,14,few,TRBJ2-1,TRBD2,ASSSWTNGRGDEQF
TRBV5-1,16,.,TRBJ2-1,TRBD1,ASSLGDRGLSSYNEQF
TRBV5-1,11,many,TRBJ2-3,.,ASSDGSTDTQY
TRBV7-2,13,many,TRBJ1-4,.,ASSLLDRLGEKLF
TRBV20-1,11,many,TRBJ2-2,.,SARGAYTGELF
TRBV30,13,many,TRBJ1-4,TRBD1,AWSPQGEVGEKLF
TRBV9,14,.,TRBJ2-3,TRBD2,ASSVTAGGATDTQY
TRBV12-3/TRBV12-4,12,many,TRBJ2-7,TRBD1,ASSLGQGRYEQY
TRBV20-1,13,many,TRBJ2-7,TRBD2,SARLAGGYSYEQY
TRBV11-3,12,many,TRBJ1-5,TRBD1,ASSQDRENQPQH
TRBV19,11,many,TRBJ2-1,TRBD2,ASGRALDNEQF
TRBV29-1,11,many,TRBJ1-2,TRBD1,SVVGGQAGGYT
TRBV19,14,many,TRBJ1-2,.,ASSIAGGGAARGYT
TRBV6-6,12,many,TRBJ2-7,.,ASSSTADPLEQY
TRBV7-6,10,many,TRBJ1-4,.,ASSLDSEKLF
TRBV2,14,many,TRBJ2-7,TRBD2,ASSPGLARSSYEQY
TRBV20-1,11,many,TRBJ2-1,TRBD2,SARTSGSNEQF
TRBV20-1,13,many,TRBJ2-5,.,SARDIGKTQETQY
TRBV29-1,11,few,TRBJ1-1,.,SSIMGGGTEAF
TRBV24-1,14,many,TRBJ2-3,TRBD1,ATSDFTQGATDTQY
TRBV27,12,.,TRBJ2-1,TRBD2,ASRGLGPNNEQF